One and the same sample provided the 10 T cell receptor beta chains below, sequenced in a study of blood T cell repertoires in COVID-19. The table came from immunoSEQ multiplex PCR; TCRdb's copy has only in-frame clones and leaves some out. The sample consists of a few hundred thousand clones, about 87% of them appearing once. Source material: PBMCs or T cells enriched from blood (not recorded which). These receptors all stem from a woman aged 45-65 years who had recovered from COVID-19.

As regards this clone: Mismatch with germline at one junction end may stem from a read error. The chain joins TRBV10-3 to TRBJ2-7, with D perhaps TRBD2 (6 bases). Germline V gene sequence: CDR1 ENHRY, CDR2 SYGVKD. The CDR3 runs 14 residues. The CDR3 loop is CAISKSQEGSEQYF. CDR3 DNA: TGTGCCATCAGTAAGTCGCAGGAGGGTAGCGAGCAGTACTTC.

The gene calls are TRBV7-2 and TRBJ2-5; 7 bases are a match to TRBD2. V dropped 1 base and J dropped 1; count of bases not matched to a gene: 0. The CDR3 totals 14 residues. Germline lookup yields CDR1 SGHTA and CDR2 FQGNSA. As DNA, the CDR3 is TGTGCCAGCAGCTTAGGGGGGGGCCAAGAGACCCAGTACTTC. Its protein product is CASSLGGGQETQYF.

The V gene is TRBV7-9, the J gene TRBJ1-5; 10 bases are a match to TRBD1. This CDR3 region has 16 residues. V gave up 4 bases and J gave up 3 bases; unmatched junction bases: 6. CDR1 and CDR2 (germline): SEHNR, FQNEAQ (reference sequence). The DNA of the CDR3 is TGTGCCAGCAGCTCGGGGACAGGGGCTTCCAATCAGCCCCAGCATTTT. This codes for CASSSGTGASNQPQHF.

This clone was seen only a few times. This chain connects TRBV9 to TRBJ2-1; 7 bases match TRBD1. The CDR3 is 13 amino acids. V lost 2 bases and J lost 7; bases outside the gene matches: 3. Germline V gene data show CDR1 as SGDLS and CDR2 as YYNGEE. Here the CDR3 reads CASSVGQKNEQFF. The CDR3 DNA reads as TGTGCCAGCAGCGTGGGACAGAAAAATGAGCAGTTCTTC.

The chain combines TRBV4-3 with TRBJ2-7, with no clear D. The CDR3 runs to 15 residues. V gave up 1 base and J gave up 2 bases, with 12 bases separating them. The germline gives CDR1 LGHNA, CDR2 YSLEER. The CDR3 DNA follows: TGCGCCAGCAGCCAAGGTCCAGGCCAACCCTACGAGCAGTACTTC. This sequence encodes CASSQGPGQPYEQYF.

The chain employs TRBV24-1 and TRBJ1-5; 9 bases map to TRBD1. Unmatched junction bases numbered 9, after V lost 3 bases and J lost 7 bases. The CDR3 covers 16 residues. From germline, CDR1 is KGHDR and CDR2 SFDVKD. CDR3 sequence: CATSDHTGTGYQPQHF. CDR3 DNA: TGTGCCACCAGTGATCACACCGGGACAGGGTACCAGCCCCAGCATTTT.

The J gene is TRBJ2-5, the V gene TRBV5-1, with 9 bases aligning to TRBD2. From germline, CDR1 is SGHRS and CDR2 YFSETQ. V lost 2 bases, J lost 3 bases, and 2 bases stayed unmatched. This CDR3 has 14 residues. The chain's CDR3 is CASSFAGGKETQYF. CDR3 DNA sequence: TGCGCCAGCAGCTTCGCGGGAGGGAAAGAGACCCAGTACTTC.

The chain links TRBV28 to TRBJ2-7, with D perhaps TRBD2 (5 bases). From germline, CDR1 is MDHEN and CDR2 SYDVKM. CDR3 length: 13 residues. V lost 6 bases and J lost 6, with 15 bases in between. The CDR3 here is CASSPMSGSEQYF. In DNA, the CDR3 is TGTGCCAGCAGCCCGATGTCGGGGAGCGAGCAGTACTTC.

Here the CDR3 reads CASRTDIYEQYF. CDR3 bases: TGTGCCAGCAGGACAGACATTTACGAGCAGTACTTC. This chain joins TRBV2 and TRBJ2-7, with TRBD1 as a possible D gene (5 bases). The CDR3 is 12 residues long. The V gene's germline CDR1 is SNHLY and CDR2 FYNNEI. Trimming removed 6 bases from V and 4 bases from J, with 10 bases in between.

The chain carries TRBV28 and TRBJ2-2; TRBD2 aligns across 8 bases. CDR3 size: 15 residues. The germline gives CDR1 MDHEN, CDR2 SYDVKM. V trimming: 7 bases; J trimming: 2 bases; junction bases outside the gene matches: 6. The CDR3 is CASITSGTNTGELFF. The CDR3 DNA reads as TGTGCCAGCATAACTAGCGGAACTAACACCGGGGAGCTGTTTTTT.